This T cell receptor beta chain was identified during a study of blood T cell repertoires in COVID-19. Overall study context: T cells, B-cell-depleted T cells, or PBMCs supplied cDNA or gDNA.

The germline V and J ends were trimmed by 4 bases and 0 bases, with 11 bases remaining between them. The germline V gene has CDR1 SGHRS and CDR2 YFSETQ. This CDR3 has 14 amino acids. As processed by the authors: From reference gene primer amplification, estimates of nucleated cell counts were derived. The repertoire was sequenced with immunoSEQ multiplex PCR; TCRdb's copy has only in-frame clones and lacks some. V and J calls and clone size are as listed in that table; D and trimming were resolved from the DNA. The sample yields 200,000 to 250,000 clones, around nine tenths seen once. Living in roughly 23 US areas, the participants were between roughly 18 and 90 years of age. Cohort 3 donors were reported recovered after two negative PCRs, clearance, or symptom resolution.

The material sequenced was PBMCs or T cells enriched from blood (not recorded which). The origin of this receptor is a man between 25 and 39 years old who had recovered from COVID-19. The chain recombines TRBV5-1 with TRBJ2-7; weak D call: TRBD1 (5 bases). CDR3 residues: CASSPDGHSYEQYF. The CDR3 nucleotides are TGCGCCAGCAGCCCGGATGGACACTCCTACGAGCAGTACTTC.